The 24 T cell receptor beta chains presented below share a single source sample, sequenced in a study of blood T cell repertoires in COVID-19 (TCRdb year 2020). The library was produced with the immunoSEQ multiplex PCR assay. Not all clones reach the TCRdb copy of this immuneACCESS table, which keeps in-frame sequences only. Checked studies attribute under half of the gap to unresolved V genes and leave the rest unexplained. The sample table records around 400,000 clones; around nine tenths of these occur just once. The ten largest clones represent less than 1.5% of the sample. The specimen sequenced was PBMCs or T cells enriched from blood (not recorded which). These receptors were taken from a woman aged 18-35 years who had been exposed to COVID-19.

This clone was detected once. The chain uses TRBV5-6 and TRBJ2-5; 11 bases are a match to TRBD2. The CDR3 extends over 13 amino acids. Trimming at V came to 10 bases and at J to 1 base, leaving 3 bases not matched to a gene. Per germline, CDR1 SGHDT and CDR2 YYEEEE. CDR3 DNA: TGTGCCGTAGCGGGGGGGCTCCAAGAGACCCAGTACTTC. Its translation is CAVAGGLQETQYF. The full variable domain, in which reference TRBV5-6 and TRBJ2-5 provide the parts outside the CDR3, is DAGVTQSPTHLIKTRGQQVTLRCSPKSGHDTVSWYQQALGQGPQFIFQYYEEEERQRGNFPDRFSGHQFPNYSSELNVNALLLGDSALYLCAVAGGLQETQYFGPGTRLLVL.

The genes are TRBV7-8 and TRBJ2-1; maybe TRBD2 (7 bases). The length of the CDR3 is 15 residues. V was cut by 2 bases and J by 8 bases, with 16 bases left in between. Germline CDR1 reads SGHVS; CDR2 reads FQNEAQ. CDR3 sequence reads: CASSLRGGLRYEQFF. The CDR3 nucleotides are TGTGCCAGCAGCTTAAGGGGGGGCCTCAGGTATGAGCAGTTCTTC.

The chain recombines TRBV5-6 with TRBJ2-3; TRBD2 matches at 7 bases. This CDR3 comprises 12 residues. After removal of 4 bases from V and 4 bases from J, the junction contained 0 bases not matched to a gene. The germline gives CDR1 SGHDT, CDR2 YYEEEE. In DNA form, the CDR3 reads TGTGCCAGCAGCCGGGGGGCAGATACGCAGTATTTT. Its protein is CASSRGADTQYF.

The rearrangement joins TRBV4-3 to TRBJ1-4, with 9 positions matching TRBD1. With V trimmed by 4 bases and J by 7 bases, 7 bases remained unmatched. This CDR3 is built from 15 residues. Germline CDR1 is LGHNA and CDR2 is YSLEER. The CDR3, as DNA: TGCGCCAGCAGCCGGTCGGACAGGGGCGGTGAAAAACTGTTTTTT. Translated, it gives CASSRSDRGGEKLFF.

The V and J genes are TRBV2 and TRBJ2-1, with a tentative D call TRBD1 (6 bases). V shed 6 bases and J shed 9 bases, with 12 bases lying between them. Per the germline V gene, CDR1 is SNHLY and CDR2 is FYNNEI. The CDR3 is made up of 12 amino acids. The CDR3 sequence is CASRAMGAEQFF. CDR3 DNA sequence: TGTGCCAGCAGGGCCATGGGGGCTGAGCAGTTCTTC.

The V gene is TRBV21-1, the J gene TRBJ2-7; TRBD2, the D gene given by the table, was not confirmed from the DNA. TRBV21-1 is a known pseudogene. This CDR3 contains 14 residues. As DNA, the CDR3 is TGTGCCAGCAGCACCAGGGAGGGGGCCTACGAGCAGTACTTC. Protein: CASSTREGAYEQYF.

This clone showed up just once. This chain links TRBV6-2 or TRBV6-3 with TRBJ1-6, with TRBD1 matching over 8 bases. CDR1 MNHEY and CDR2 SVGEGT come from the germline V gene. This CDR3 is built from 14 residues. J gave up 9 bases and V 5 bases, and 6 bases lay outside the gene matches. CDR3 amino acids: CASSRTGGSSPLHF. The DNA of the CDR3 is TGTGCCAGCAGTCGTACAGGGGGAAGTTCACCCCTCCACTTT.

This chain connects TRBV2 to TRBJ2-7; TRBD1 is a possible D gene (7 bases). CDR3 length: 13 residues. The V and J ends lost 6 bases and 1 base respectively, with 10 bases between them. Germline lookup yields CDR1 SNHLY and CDR2 FYNNEI. CDR3 nucleotides: TGTGCCAGCAGCGCGGGACAGTCCTACGAGCAGTACTTC. It is translated as CASSAGQSYEQYF.

The chain uses TRBV6-5 and TRBJ2-7; 10 bases match TRBD2. In germline, CDR1 is MNHEY, CDR2 SVGAGI. There are 15 residues in the CDR3. The trim removed 2 bases at V and 4 bases at J, leaving 5 bases unmatched. CDR3 sequence: CASSYGRTSGYEQYF. CDR3 DNA: TGTGCCAGCAGTTACGGTAGGACTAGCGGTTACGAGCAGTACTTC.

CDR3 coding DNA: TGTGCCAGCAGTGATGACAGGGCCGGTGGAGCTTTCTTT. Amino acids: CASSDDRAGGAFF. The chain links TRBV6-4 to TRBJ1-1; TRBD1 agrees at 7 bases. Trimming removed 3 bases from V and 10 bases from J; junction bases left unmatched: 8. The CDR3 contains 13 residues. In germline, CDR1 is MRHNA, CDR2 SNTAGT.

The chain recombines TRBV7-9 with TRBJ2-7; 8 nucleotides match TRBD2. This CDR3 contains 16 residues. Trimming took 1 base from V and 4 from J; bases not matched to a gene: 9. Germline V CDR1 and CDR2: SEHNR, FQNEAQ (reference sequence). The CDR3 spells CASSLDVGRAHYEQYF. The CDR3 DNA follows: TGTGCCAGCAGCTTAGATGTCGGGAGGGCACATTACGAGCAGTACTTC. Together with reference TRBV7-9 and TRBJ2-7, the CDR3 gives the full variable domain: DTGVSQNPRHKITKRGQNVTFRCDPISEHNRLYWYRQTLGQGPEFLTYFQNEAQLEKSRLLSDRFSAERPKGSFSTLEIQRTEQGDSAMYLCASSLDVGRAHYEQYFGPGTRLTVT.

This chain joins TRBV6-2 or TRBV6-3 and TRBJ1-1; D not resolved. The V and J ends lost 2 bases and 0 bases respectively, with 7 bases between them. Germline CDR1 is MNHEY and CDR2 is SVGEGT. The CDR3 sequence is 14 residues long. The CDR3 loop is CASSYVPVNTEAFF. The CDR3 region has the DNA TGTGCCAGCAGTTACGTTCCGGTGAACACTGAAGCTTTCTTT.

The chain carries TRBV7-8 and TRBJ1-4; D unclear. The CDR3 sequence is 13 residues long. Germline V gene data show CDR1 as SGHVS and CDR2 as FQNEAQ. Trimming left V 5 bases short and J 5 bases short, with 9 bases between. CDR3 in amino acids: CASSTDWNEKLFF. For the CDR3, the DNA is TGTGCCAGCAGCACCGACTGGAATGAAAAACTGTTTTTT.

This clone has only one observation. The CDR3 region is CASSLQGAGGELFF. CDR3 in DNA: TGTGCCAGCAGTCTACAGGGGGCGGGCGGGGAGCTGTTTTTT. The chain combines TRBV27 with TRBJ2-2; TRBD1 matches 9 bases. Trimming took 5 bases from V and 7 from J; bases not matched to a gene: 5. Germline values: CDR1 MNHEY, CDR2 SMNVEV (reference sequence). CDR3 length: 14 residues.

The V call is TRBV5-1, the J call TRBJ2-5; D may be TRBD2 (6 bases). The length of the CDR3 is 16 residues. Germline values: CDR1 SGHRS, CDR2 YFSETQ. Trimming removed 3 bases at V and 2 bases at J, with 17 bases between. The CDR3 nucleotides are TGCGCCAGCAGCTGGGGAAAGTCTAGCGTACAAGAGACCCAGTACTTC. Translation gives CASSWGKSSVQETQYF.

This rearrangement joins TRBV6-5 to TRBJ2-5, with D possibly being TRBD2 (6 bases). The germline gives CDR1 MNHEY, CDR2 SVGAGI. With 6 bases removed from V and 2 bases from J, the gap between germline ends came to 10 bases. The CDR3 is 13 amino acids. CDR3: CASREGVQETQYF. DNA of the CDR3: TGTGCCAGCAGGGAGGGAGTACAAGAGACCCAGTACTTC.

Notes on this clone: A much larger clone differs from this one at a single base, so this may be a read error. The rearrangement links TRBV6-5 to TRBJ2-7; D gene unclear. Trimming cost V 6 bases and J 0 bases, with 9 bases left between them. Germline V gene sequence: CDR1 MNHEY, CDR2 SVGAGI. The CDR3 is 13 amino acids. CDR3 sequence reads: CASSVSLSYEQYF. The DNA of the CDR3 is TGTGCCAGCAGCGTGTCCCTCTCCTACGAGCAGTACTTC.

This clone was observed a single time. This chain joins TRBV7-2 and TRBJ2-4; D perhaps matches TRBD1 (6 bases). Germline lookup yields CDR1 SGHTA and CDR2 FQGNSA. The CDR3 contains 15 residues. The ends were cut back, 4 bases at V and 6 bases at J, with 16 bases in the middle. The CDR3 DNA follows: TGTGCCAGCAGCTACACACAGGGTAGCAGAAACATTCAGTACTTC. Translated: CASSYTQGSRNIQYF.

The chain couples TRBV27 to TRBJ2-3; TRBD1 is a possible D gene (5 bases). This CDR3 is 15 amino acids long. Trimming pared 4 bases from V and 6 bases from J, leaving 17 bases between. Germline CDR1 MNHEY, CDR2 SMNVEV (reference sequence). The CDR3, as DNA: TGTGCCAGCAGTTGGACAAAGGGATTATCGGATACGCAGTATTTT. Its translation is CASSWTKGLSDTQYF.

This clone turned up a few times. The chain uses TRBV2 and TRBJ1-1; D uncertain. V was cut by 7 bases and J by 1 base, with 16 bases left in between. The CDR3 length is 15 residues. CDR1 is SNHLY and CDR2 is FYNNEI in the germline V gene. CDR3 DNA sequence: TGTGCCAGCACCCTGAGGGAGACAAGGAACACTGAAGCTTTCTTT. Amino acid sequence: CASTLRETRNTEAFF.

The V and J genes are TRBV15 and TRBJ1-2; D is unclear. The germline V gene has CDR1 LNHNV and CDR2 YYDKDF (reference sequence). The V end was cut by 3 bases, the J end by 3 bases, with 17 bases between. CDR3 length equals 16 residues. The CDR3 here is CATSSGRTLVDYGYTF. The CDR3 region has the DNA TGTGCCACCAGCAGTGGGAGGACTCTAGTAGACTATGGCTACACCTTC.

This chain uses TRBV5-1 with TRBJ2-3, with 7 bases matching TRBD1. Trimming at V came to 3 bases and at J to 0 bases, leaving 4 bases not matched to a gene. There are 15 residues in the CDR3. CDR1 is SGHRS and CDR2 is YFSETQ in the germline V gene. The CDR3 sequence is CASSSTGDSTDTQYF. The CDR3 DNA is TGCGCCAGCAGCTCAACAGGGGATAGCACAGATACGCAGTATTTT. The whole variable domain, remainder taken from reference TRBV5-1 and TRBJ2-3, is KAGVTQTPRYLIKTRGQQVTLSCSPISGHRSVSWYQQTPGQGLQFLFEYFSETQRNKGNFPGRFSGRQFSNSRSEMNVSTLELGDSALYLCASSSTGDSTDTQYFGPGTRLTVL.

The chain recombines TRBV5-1 with TRBJ2-2, with 8 bases identical to TRBD2. The CDR3 is made up of 15 amino acids. V was clipped by 4 bases and J by 7 bases; unmatched bases: 9. The V gene's germline CDR1 is SGHRS and CDR2 YFSETQ. This chain's CDR3 is CASSPPGLGGGELFF. The CDR3 nucleotides read TGCGCCAGCAGCCCGCCGGGACTAGGGGGCGGGGAGCTGTTTTTT.

The chain has TRBV27 and TRBJ2-3; 10 positions agree with TRBD2. Germline-derived CDR1 and CDR2 are MNHEY and SMNVEV (reference sequence). J was trimmed by 2 bases and V by 0 bases; bases with no gene match: 8. This CDR3 region has 18 residues. The CDR3 bases are TGTGCCAGCAGTTTATCGAAGCTAGCGGGGGCAATCACAGATACGCAGTATTTT. This gives the protein CASSLSKLAGAITDTQYF.